This T cell receptor beta chain was recovered during a study of blood T cell repertoires in COVID-19. Looking at the study overall: PBMCs, B-cell-depleted T cells, or T cells were the source of the cDNA or gDNA that made up the material.

Original methodology: Amplification of reference gene primers was used by the study to estimate nucleated cell counts. The data were produced by immunoSEQ multiplex PCR, yet TCRdb's version contains in-frame clones alone and is incomplete. V, J and clone size reflect that table, while D and trimming were determined from the DNA. The table lists about 74,000 clones, approximately 76% of them singletons. Per germline, CDR1 SGHRS and CDR2 YFSETQ. This CDR3 has 15 amino acids. The ends were cut back, 2 bases at V and 0 bases at J, with 6 bases in the middle. Specimen: peripheral blood. This receptor was obtained from a man between 65 and 79 years old with active or convalescent COVID-19. The V gene is TRBV5-1, the J gene TRBJ1-6; no definite D call. CDR3 in amino acids: CASSFKSSYNSPLHF. The DNA for the CDR3 is TGCGCCAGCAGCTTCAAGAGCTCCTATAATTCACCCCTCCACTTT.